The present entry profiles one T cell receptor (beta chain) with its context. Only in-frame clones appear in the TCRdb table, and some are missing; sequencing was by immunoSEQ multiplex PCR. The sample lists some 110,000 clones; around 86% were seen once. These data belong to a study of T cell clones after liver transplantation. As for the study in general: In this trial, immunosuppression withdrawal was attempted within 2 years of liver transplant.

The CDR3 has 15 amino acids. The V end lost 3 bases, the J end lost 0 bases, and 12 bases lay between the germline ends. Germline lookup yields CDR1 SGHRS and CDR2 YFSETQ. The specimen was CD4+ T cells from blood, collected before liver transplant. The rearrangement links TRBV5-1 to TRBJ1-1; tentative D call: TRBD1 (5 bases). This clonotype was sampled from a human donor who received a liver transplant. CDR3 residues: CASSSGLHMNTEAFF. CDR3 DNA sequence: TGCGCCAGCAGCTCGGGGCTTCACATGAACACTGAAGCTTTCTTT.